A selection of T cell receptor beta chains follows, all from one sample in a study of blood T cell repertoires in COVID-19. The protocol was immunoSEQ multiplex PCR, while the TCRdb copy is restricted to in-frame clones and leaves out a portion. The repertoire consists of around 180,000 clones, with 70% to 90% occurring once and the leading ten covering 9.5% to 13%. The specimen was peripheral blood. The source is a human donor with active or convalescent COVID-19. The donor label of this sample is uncertain. CDR3s include the opening cysteine and the closing phenylalanine or tryptophan. Fields, in order: CDR3 protein, CDR3 DNA, D gene, CDR3 length, clone size, V gene, J gene. D genes are given only for firm matches. The size entry is marked missing in some rows and otherwise reads once, few, many or a size class.

CDR3aa: CSVEVQGSYEQYF
CDR3nt: TGCAGCGTTGAAGTCCAGGGCTCCTACGAGCAGTACTTC
d_gene: NA
len: 13
abundance: NA
v_gene: TRBV29-1
j_gene: TRBJ2-7

CDR3aa: CASTPGWGVPGELFF
CDR3nt: TGTGCCAGCACCCCCGGGTGGGGGGTCCCCGGGGAGCTGTTTTTT
d_gene: NA
len: 15
abundance: NA
v_gene: TRBV11-3
j_gene: TRBJ2-2

CDR3aa: CASSRGQGENTIYF
CDR3nt: TGCGCCAGCAGCCGTGGACAGGGGGAAAACACCATATATTTT
d_gene: TRBD1
len: 14
abundance: NA
v_gene: TRBV5-1
j_gene: TRBJ1-3

CDR3aa: CATSDILAGGLETQYF
CDR3nt: TGTGCCACCAGTGATATACTAGCGGGAGGTTTGGAGACCCAGTACTTC
d_gene: TRBD2
len: 16
abundance: NA
v_gene: TRBV24-1
j_gene: TRBJ2-5

CDR3aa: CASSEGQYSSGNTIYF
CDR3nt: TGTGCCAGCAGTGAGGGACAGTATTCCTCTGGAAACACCATATATTTT
d_gene: TRBD1
len: 16
abundance: NA
v_gene: TRBV28
j_gene: TRBJ1-3

CDR3aa: CSASPGTGSGDTQYF
CDR3nt: TGCAGTGCAAGTCCCGGGACAGGGTCTGGTGATACGCAGTATTTT
d_gene: TRBD1
len: 15
abundance: NA
v_gene: TRBV20-1
j_gene: TRBJ2-3

CDR3aa: CASSLETSGFEKLFF
CDR3nt: TGTGCCAGCAGCTTAGAAACCTCAGGGTTCGAAAAACTGTTTTTT
d_gene: NA
len: 15
abundance: NA
v_gene: TRBV11-2
j_gene: TRBJ1-4

CDR3aa: CASCNVGANVLTF
CDR3nt: TGTGCCAGCTGTAATGTTGGGGCCAACGTCCTGACTTTC
d_gene: NA
len: 13
abundance: NA
v_gene: TRBV19
j_gene: TRBJ2-6

CDR3aa: CASSNSLGGQVADTQYF
CDR3nt: TGTGCCAGTAGTAACAGCCTGGGGGGACAGGTGGCAGATACGCAGTATTTT
d_gene: TRBD1
len: 17
abundance: NA
v_gene: TRBV19
j_gene: TRBJ2-3

CDR3aa: CASSPLGTVGGGYTF
CDR3nt: TGTGCCAGCAGTCCTCTAGGGACAGTAGGGGGAGGCTACACCTTC
d_gene: TRBD1
len: 15
abundance: once
v_gene: TRBV7-8
j_gene: TRBJ1-2

CDR3aa: CASSESRVQPQHF
CDR3nt: TGCGCCAGCAGTGAGTCCCGGGTGCAGCCCCAGCATTTT
d_gene: NA
len: 13
abundance: NA
v_gene: TRBV10-2
j_gene: TRBJ1-5

CDR3aa: CASSLGRIRLGADTQYF
CDR3nt: TGTGCCAGCAGCTTGGGCAGGATAAGGTTAGGGGCAGATACGCAGTATTTT
d_gene: NA
len: 17
abundance: NA
v_gene: TRBV5-4
j_gene: TRBJ2-3

CDR3aa: CASSRDRGAEAFF
CDR3nt: TGTGCCAGCTCACGGGACAGGGGCGCTGAAGCTTTCTTT
d_gene: TRBD1
len: 13
abundance: many
v_gene: TRBV18
j_gene: TRBJ1-1

CDR3aa: CASTFLYEQYF
CDR3nt: TGTGCCAGCACCTTCCTCTACGAGCAGTACTTC
d_gene: NA
len: 11
abundance: few
v_gene: TRBV2
j_gene: TRBJ2-7

CDR3aa: CAIRGGTGAQETQYF
CDR3nt: TGTGCCATCAGGGGCGGGACAGGGGCGCAAGAGACCCAGTACTTC
d_gene: TRBD1
len: 15
abundance: NA
v_gene: TRBV10-3
j_gene: TRBJ2-5

CDR3aa: CASSLTSGGGWTQYF
CDR3nt: TGTGCCAGCAGCCTGACTAGCGGGGGGGGATGGACCCAGTACTTC
d_gene: TRBD2
len: 15
abundance: NA
v_gene: TRBV7-9
j_gene: TRBJ2-5

CDR3aa: CSVETGGGYEQYF
CDR3nt: TGCAGCGTTGAGACAGGGGGAGGATACGAGCAGTACTTC
d_gene: TRBD1
len: 13
abundance: NA
v_gene: TRBV29-1
j_gene: TRBJ2-7

CDR3aa: CSVSIPGQGSLGPNTQYF
CDR3nt: TGCAGTGTGTCAATTCCGGGACAGGGGTCCCTTGGACCCAATACGCAGTATTTT
d_gene: TRBD1
len: 18
abundance: NA
v_gene: TRBV29-1
j_gene: TRBJ2-3

CDR3aa: CASSQGSGTQYF
CDR3nt: TGCGCCAGCAGTCAGGGTAGTGGTACGCAGTATTTT
d_gene: NA
len: 12
abundance: NA
v_gene: TRBV10-1
j_gene: TRBJ2-3

CDR3aa: CASSDITEKLFF
CDR3nt: TGTGCCAGCAGTGACATCACGGAAAAACTGTTTTTT
d_gene: NA
len: 12
abundance: NA
v_gene: TRBV28
j_gene: TRBJ1-4

CDR3aa: CASSSTGAGQETQYF
CDR3nt: TGTGCCAGCAGCAGCACAGGGGCCGGACAAGAGACCCAGTACTTC
d_gene: TRBD1
len: 15
abundance: NA
v_gene: TRBV9
j_gene: TRBJ2-5

CDR3aa: CAIRGGSYNSPLHF
CDR3nt: TGTGCCATCAGGGGGGGATCCTATAATTCACCCCTCCACTTT
d_gene: TRBD1
len: 14
abundance: NA
v_gene: TRBV6-5
j_gene: TRBJ1-6

CDR3aa: CASSQSVETQYF
CDR3nt: TGTGCCAGCAGCCAATCGGTGGAGACCCAGTACTTC
d_gene: NA
len: 12
abundance: few
v_gene: TRBV3-1/TRBV3-2
j_gene: TRBJ2-5

CDR3aa: CASSLPLAESLNEQFF
CDR3nt: TGTGCCAGCAGCTTGCCCCTAGCGGAGTCCCTGAATGAGCAGTTCTTC
d_gene: TRBD2
len: 16
abundance: NA
v_gene: TRBV5-4
j_gene: TRBJ2-1